The following is a TCR beta chain sequence with its context. The assay was immunoSEQ multiplex PCR, and TCRdb's table has in-frame clones only and misses some. The sample yields roughly 120,000 clones, roughly 89% seen once. The data belong to a study of PD-L1 blockade in urothelial cancer. The time point here: peripheral blood 6 weeks after treatment start. This sample comprised PBMCs, obtained around atezolizumab (anti-PD-L1) treatment. The TCR originated in a man aged 55-75 years with urothelial cancer.

The CDR3 sequence is CASSPRVESYGYTF. Written as DNA, the CDR3 is TGTGCCAGCTCACCGCGGGTGGAAAGCTATGGCTACACCTTC. The rearrangement links TRBV18 to TRBJ1-2; D gene ambiguous. Germline V lookup: CDR1 KGHSH, CDR2 LQKENI. This CDR3 contains 14 residues. V lost 3 bases and J 4 bases, leaving 12 bases between the germline ends.